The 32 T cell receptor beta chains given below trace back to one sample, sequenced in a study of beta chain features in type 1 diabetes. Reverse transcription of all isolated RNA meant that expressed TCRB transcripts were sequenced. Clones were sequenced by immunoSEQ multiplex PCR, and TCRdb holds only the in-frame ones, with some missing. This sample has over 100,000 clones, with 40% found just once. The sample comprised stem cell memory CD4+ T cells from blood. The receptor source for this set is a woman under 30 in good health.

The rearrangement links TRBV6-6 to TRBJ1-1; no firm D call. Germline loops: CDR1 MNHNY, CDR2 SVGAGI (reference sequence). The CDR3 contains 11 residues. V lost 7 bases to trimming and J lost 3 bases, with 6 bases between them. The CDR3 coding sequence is TGTGCCAGCATCCTTGACACTGAAGCTTTCTTT. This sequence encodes CASILDTEAFF.

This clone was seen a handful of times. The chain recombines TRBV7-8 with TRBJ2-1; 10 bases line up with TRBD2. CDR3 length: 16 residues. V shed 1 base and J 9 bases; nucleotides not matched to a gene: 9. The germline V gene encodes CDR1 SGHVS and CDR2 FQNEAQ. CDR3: CASSLVLSSGSSEQFF. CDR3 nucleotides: TGTGCCAGCAGCTTAGTCTTGTCTAGCGGGAGTAGTGAGCAGTTCTTC.

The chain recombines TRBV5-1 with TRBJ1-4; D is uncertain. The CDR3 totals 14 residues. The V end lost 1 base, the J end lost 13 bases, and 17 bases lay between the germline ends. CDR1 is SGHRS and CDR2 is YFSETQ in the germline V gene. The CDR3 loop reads CASSLWAGLKGLFF. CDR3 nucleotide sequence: TGCGCCAGCAGCTTGTGGGCAGGATTGAAAGGACTGTTTTTT.

CDR3 loop: CASSYYKGPNTEAFF. CDR3 nucleotides: TGTGCCAGCAGTTACTATAAGGGGCCTAACACTGAAGCTTTCTTT. The chain combines TRBV6-5 with TRBJ1-1; TRBD1 might be the D (5 bases). Germline V gives CDR1 MNHEY, CDR2 SVGAGI. V shed 1 base and J shed 2 bases, with 11 bases lying between them. CDR3 size: 15 residues.

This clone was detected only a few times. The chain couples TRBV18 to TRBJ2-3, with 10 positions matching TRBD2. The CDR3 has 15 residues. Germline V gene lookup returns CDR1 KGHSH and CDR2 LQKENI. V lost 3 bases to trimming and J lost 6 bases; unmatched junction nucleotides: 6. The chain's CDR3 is CASSPTLAGTDTQYF. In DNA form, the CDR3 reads TGTGCCAGCTCACCCACACTAGCGGGAACGGATACGCAGTATTTT.

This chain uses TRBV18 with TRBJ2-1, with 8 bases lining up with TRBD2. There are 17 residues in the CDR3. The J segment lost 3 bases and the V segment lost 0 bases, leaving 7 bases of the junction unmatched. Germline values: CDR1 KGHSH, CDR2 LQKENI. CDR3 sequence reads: CASSPPGGLAGYNEQFF. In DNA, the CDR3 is TGTGCCAGCTCACCACCGGGCGGGCTAGCGGGCTACAATGAGCAGTTCTTC.

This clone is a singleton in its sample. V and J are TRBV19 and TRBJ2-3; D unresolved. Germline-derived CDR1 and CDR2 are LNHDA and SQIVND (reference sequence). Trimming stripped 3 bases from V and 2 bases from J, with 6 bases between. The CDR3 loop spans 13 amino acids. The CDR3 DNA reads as TGTGCCAGTAGTATTCGTAACACAGATACGCAGTATTTT. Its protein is CASSIRNTDTQYF. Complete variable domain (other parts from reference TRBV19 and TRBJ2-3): DGGITQSPKYLFRKEGQNVTLSCEQNLNHDAMYWYRQDPGQGLRLIYYSQIVNDFQKGDIAEGYSVSREKKESFPLTVTSAQKNPTAFYLCASSIRNTDTQYFGPGTRLTVL.

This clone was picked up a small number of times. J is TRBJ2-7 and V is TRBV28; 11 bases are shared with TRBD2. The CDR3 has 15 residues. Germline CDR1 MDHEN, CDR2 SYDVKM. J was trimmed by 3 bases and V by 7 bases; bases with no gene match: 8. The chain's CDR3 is CASTPSGTSGYEQYF. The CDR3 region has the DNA TGTGCCAGCACCCCTTCCGGGACTAGCGGCTACGAGCAGTACTTC.

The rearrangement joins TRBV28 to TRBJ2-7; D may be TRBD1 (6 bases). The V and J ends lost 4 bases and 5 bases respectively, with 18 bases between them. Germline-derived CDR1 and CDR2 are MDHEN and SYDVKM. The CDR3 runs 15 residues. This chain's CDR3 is CASSSPDTGFHEQYF. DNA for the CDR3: TGTGCCAGCAGTTCTCCAGATACAGGGTTCCACGAGCAGTACTTC. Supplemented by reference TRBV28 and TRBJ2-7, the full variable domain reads DVKVTQSSRYLVKRTGEKVFLECVQDMDHENMFWYRQDPGLGLRLIYFSYDVKMKEKGDIPEGYSVSREKKERFSLILESASTNQTSMYLCASSSPDTGFHEQYFGPGTRLTVT.

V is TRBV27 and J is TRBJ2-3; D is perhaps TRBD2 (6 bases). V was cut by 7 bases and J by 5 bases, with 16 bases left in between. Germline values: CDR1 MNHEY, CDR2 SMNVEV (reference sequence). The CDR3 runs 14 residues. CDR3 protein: CASKESGVVDTQYF. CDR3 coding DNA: TGTGCCAGCAAGGAGTCGGGAGTGGTAGATACGCAGTATTTT.

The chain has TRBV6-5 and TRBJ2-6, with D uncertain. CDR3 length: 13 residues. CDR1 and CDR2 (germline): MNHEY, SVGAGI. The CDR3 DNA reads TGTGCTTCTAGACTCTCTGGGGCCAACGTCCTGACTTTC. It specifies CASRLSGANVLTF.

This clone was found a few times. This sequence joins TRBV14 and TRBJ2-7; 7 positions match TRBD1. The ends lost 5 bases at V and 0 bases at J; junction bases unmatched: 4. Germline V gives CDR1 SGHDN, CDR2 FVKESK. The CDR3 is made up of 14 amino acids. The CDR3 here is CASSVTGASYEQYF. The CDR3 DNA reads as TGTGCCAGCAGCGTTACAGGGGCCTCCTACGAGCAGTACTTC.

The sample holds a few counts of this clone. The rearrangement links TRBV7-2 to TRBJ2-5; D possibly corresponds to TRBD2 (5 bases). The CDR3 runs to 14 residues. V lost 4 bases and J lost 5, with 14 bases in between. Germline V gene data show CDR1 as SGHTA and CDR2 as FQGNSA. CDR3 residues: CASSSVLLGETQYF. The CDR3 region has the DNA TGTGCCAGCAGCTCCGTACTACTAGGCGAGACCCAGTACTTC.

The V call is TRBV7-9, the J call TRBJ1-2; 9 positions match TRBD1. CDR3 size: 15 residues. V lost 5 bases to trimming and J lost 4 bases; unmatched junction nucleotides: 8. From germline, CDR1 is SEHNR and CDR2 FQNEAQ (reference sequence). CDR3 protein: CASSVRQGGFYGYTF. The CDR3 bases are TGTGCCAGCAGCGTCAGACAGGGGGGGTTCTATGGCTACACCTTC.

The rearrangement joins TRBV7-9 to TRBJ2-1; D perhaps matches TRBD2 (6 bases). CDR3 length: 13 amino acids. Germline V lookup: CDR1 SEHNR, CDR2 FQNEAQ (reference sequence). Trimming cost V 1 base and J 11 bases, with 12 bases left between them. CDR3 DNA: TGTGCCAGCAGCTTAGAGGGGACTTCTAAGCAGTTCTTC. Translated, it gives CASSLEGTSKQFF.

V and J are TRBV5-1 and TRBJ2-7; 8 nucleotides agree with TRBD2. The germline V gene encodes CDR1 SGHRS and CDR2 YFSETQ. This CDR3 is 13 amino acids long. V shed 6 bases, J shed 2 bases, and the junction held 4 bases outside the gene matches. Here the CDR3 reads CASTSGYTYEQYF. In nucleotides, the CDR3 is TGCGCCAGCACTAGCGGGTACACCTACGAGCAGTACTTC.

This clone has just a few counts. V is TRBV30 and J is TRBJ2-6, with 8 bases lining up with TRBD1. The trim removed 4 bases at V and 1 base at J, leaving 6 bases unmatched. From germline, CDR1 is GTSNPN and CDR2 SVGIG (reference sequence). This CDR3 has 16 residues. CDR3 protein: CAWIGDRYSGANVLTF. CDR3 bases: TGTGCCTGGATAGGGGACAGGTATTCTGGGGCCAACGTCCTGACTTTC.

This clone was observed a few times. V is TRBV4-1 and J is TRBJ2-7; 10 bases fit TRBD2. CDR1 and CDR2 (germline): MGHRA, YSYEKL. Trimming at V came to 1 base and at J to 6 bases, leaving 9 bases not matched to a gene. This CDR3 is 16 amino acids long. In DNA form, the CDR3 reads TGCGCCAGCAGCCAAGTGCCCCTAGCGGGAGAGGCCGAGCAGTACTTC. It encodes CASSQVPLAGEAEQYF.

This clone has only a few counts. The CDR3 DNA reads TGTGCCAGCACGGGTATATGGCAGACTAGTCAAGAGACCCAGTACTTC. This translates into CASTGIWQTSQETQYF. The V call is TRBV28, the J call TRBJ2-5; possibly TRBD2 for D (6 bases). Trimming stripped 7 bases from V and 2 bases from J, with 20 bases between. The CDR3 runs 16 residues. Per germline, CDR1 MDHEN and CDR2 SYDVKM.

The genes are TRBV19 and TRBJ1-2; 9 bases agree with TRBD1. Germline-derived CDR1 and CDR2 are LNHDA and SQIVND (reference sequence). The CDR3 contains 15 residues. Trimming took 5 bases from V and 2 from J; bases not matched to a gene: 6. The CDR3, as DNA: TGTGCCAGTAGTGGAGGAGGACAGGGGAACTATGGCTACACCTTC. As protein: CASSGGGQGNYGYTF. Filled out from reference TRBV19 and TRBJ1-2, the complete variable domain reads DGGITQSPKYLFRKEGQNVTLSCEQNLNHDAMYWYRQDPGQGLRLIYYSQIVNDFQKGDIAEGYSVSREKKESFPLTVTSAQKNPTAFYLCASSGGGQGNYGYTFGSGTRLTVV.

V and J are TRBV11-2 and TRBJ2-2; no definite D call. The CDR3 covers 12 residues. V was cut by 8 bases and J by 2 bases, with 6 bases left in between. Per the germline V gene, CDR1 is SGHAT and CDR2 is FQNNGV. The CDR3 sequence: CASWRNTGELFF. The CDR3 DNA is TGTGCCAGCTGGAGAAACACCGGGGAGCTGTTTTTT.

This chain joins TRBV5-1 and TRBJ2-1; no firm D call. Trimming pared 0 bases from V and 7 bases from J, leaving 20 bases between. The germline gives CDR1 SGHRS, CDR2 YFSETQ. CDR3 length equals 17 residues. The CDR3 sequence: CASSLALHSQDKNEQFF. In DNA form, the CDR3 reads TGCGCCAGCAGCTTGGCACTCCACTCTCAAGACAAAAATGAGCAGTTCTTC.

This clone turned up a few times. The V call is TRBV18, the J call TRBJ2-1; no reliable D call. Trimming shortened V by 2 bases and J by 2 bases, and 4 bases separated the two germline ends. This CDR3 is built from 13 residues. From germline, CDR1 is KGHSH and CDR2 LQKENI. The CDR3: CASSPSTYNEQFF. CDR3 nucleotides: TGTGCCAGCTCACCAAGCACCTACAATGAGCAGTTCTTC.

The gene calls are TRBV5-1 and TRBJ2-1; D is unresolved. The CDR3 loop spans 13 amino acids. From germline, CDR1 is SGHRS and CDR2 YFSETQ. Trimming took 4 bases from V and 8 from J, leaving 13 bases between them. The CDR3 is CASSREANDEQFF. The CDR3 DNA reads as TGCGCCAGCAGCAGAGAAGCAAATGATGAGCAGTTCTTC.

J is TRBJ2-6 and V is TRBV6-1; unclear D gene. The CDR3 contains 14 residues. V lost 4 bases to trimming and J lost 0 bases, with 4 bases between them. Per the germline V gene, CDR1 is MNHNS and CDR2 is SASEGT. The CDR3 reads CASSAPSGANVLTF. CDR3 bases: TGTGCCAGCAGTGCTCCCTCTGGGGCCAACGTCCTGACTTTC.

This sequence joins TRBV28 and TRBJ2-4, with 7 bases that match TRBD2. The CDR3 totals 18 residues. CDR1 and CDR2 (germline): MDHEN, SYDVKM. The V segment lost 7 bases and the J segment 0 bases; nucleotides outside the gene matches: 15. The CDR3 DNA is TGTGCCAGCACCCTGACTAGCCTTATTTCGGGAGCCAAAAACATTCAGTACTTC. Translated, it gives CASTLTSLISGAKNIQYF.

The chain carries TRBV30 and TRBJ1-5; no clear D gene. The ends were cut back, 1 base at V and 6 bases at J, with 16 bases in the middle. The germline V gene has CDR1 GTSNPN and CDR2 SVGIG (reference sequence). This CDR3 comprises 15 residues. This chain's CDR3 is CAWSAGPGGGQPQHF. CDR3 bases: TGTGCCTGGAGTGCCGGACCGGGTGGAGGTCAGCCCCAGCATTTT.

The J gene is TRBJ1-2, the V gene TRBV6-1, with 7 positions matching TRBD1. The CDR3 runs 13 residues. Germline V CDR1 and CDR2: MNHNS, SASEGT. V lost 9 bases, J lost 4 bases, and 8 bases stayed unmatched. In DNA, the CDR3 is TGTGCCAGTAGGTTCCGGGACAGCTATGGCTACACCTTC. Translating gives CASRFRDSYGYTF.

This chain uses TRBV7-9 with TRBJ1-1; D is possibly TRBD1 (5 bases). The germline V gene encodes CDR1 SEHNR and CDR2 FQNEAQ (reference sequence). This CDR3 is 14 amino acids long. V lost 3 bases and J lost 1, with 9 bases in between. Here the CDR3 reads CASSLWGGNTEAFF. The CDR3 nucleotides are TGTGCCAGCAGCTTGTGGGGGGGGAACACTGAAGCTTTCTTT.

CDR3 amino acids: CASSLRRQTYGYTF. The CDR3 coding sequence is TGTGCCAGCAGCTTACGGCGACAGACCTATGGCTACACCTTC. The gene calls are TRBV7-2 and TRBJ1-2; the D gene is possibly TRBD1 (5 bases). Germline V gene data show CDR1 as SGHTA and CDR2 as FQGNSA. This CDR3 is built from 14 residues. Trimming cost V 2 bases and J 4 bases, with 11 bases left between them.

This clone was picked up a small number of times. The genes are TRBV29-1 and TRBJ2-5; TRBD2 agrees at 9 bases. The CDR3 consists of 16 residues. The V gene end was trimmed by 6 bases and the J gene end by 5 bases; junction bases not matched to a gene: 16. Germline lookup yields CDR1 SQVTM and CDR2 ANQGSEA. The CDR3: CSVNSISGSLRETQYF. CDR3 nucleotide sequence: TGCAGCGTGAATAGTATTAGCGGGAGTTTAAGGGAGACCCAGTACTTC.

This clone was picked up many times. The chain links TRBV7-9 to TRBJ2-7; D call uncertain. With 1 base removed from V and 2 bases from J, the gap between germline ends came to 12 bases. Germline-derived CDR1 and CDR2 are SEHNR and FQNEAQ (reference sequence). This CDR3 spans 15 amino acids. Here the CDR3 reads CASSLVTRTPYEQYF. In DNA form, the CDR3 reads TGTGCCAGCAGCTTAGTGACAAGAACCCCCTACGAGCAGTACTTC.